A single sample is the source of the 22 T cell receptor beta chains below, sequenced in a study of blood T cells in healthy people across ages. PCR was performed a second time for about 7 to 12 cycles using a sample-barcoded 5' primer and a J-beta primer mix. MiXCR, run by TCRdb on the 5' RACE reads, gives a single entry per CDR3 protein. The data contain about 1 million distinct CDR3 sequences, 20% to 25% of them singletons. This sample also belongs to another study, concerning T cells of mothers and their children.

The sample consisted of blood. These receptor sequences come from a girl aged 2 to 9 in good health.

This clonotype showed up just a few times. This chain joins TRBV6-2 or TRBV6-3 and TRBJ2-5; 8 nucleotides match TRBD2. The J call may not be correct, given that the DNA end is closer to TRBJ2-7. Germline-derived CDR1 and CDR2 are MNHEY and SVGEGT. The length of the CDR3 is 14 residues. The CDR3 region is CASSFTGGPYEQYF. The DNA of the CDR3 is TGTGCCAGCAGTTTTACGGGGGGGCCCTACGAGCAGTACTTC.

This clonotype was seen more than once but under ten times. The chain carries TRBV4-2 and TRBJ2-3; no clear D gene. This CDR3 spans 14 amino acids. The V end lost 1 base, the J end lost 4 bases, and 9 bases lay between the germline ends. The germline V gene encodes CDR1 LGHNA and CDR2 YNFKEQ. The CDR3 here is CASSQALLADTQYF. CDR3 DNA: TGTGCCAGCAGCCAAGCCTTACTCGCAGATACGCAGTATTTT.

There are a few counts of this clonotype. V usage is TRBV9 and J usage is TRBJ2-2; TRBD2 matches at 10 bases. The V segment lost 3 bases and the J segment 6 bases; nucleotides outside the gene matches: 8. CDR1 SGDLS and CDR2 YYNGEE come from the germline V gene. The CDR3 has 16 residues. DNA of the CDR3: TGTGCCAGCAGCGGTTGGGGGACTAGCGAGGCCGGGGAGCTGTTTTTT. It yields the protein CASSGWGTSEAGELFF.

The chain carries TRBV28 and TRBJ2-7, with 9 bases that match TRBD1. Per the germline V gene, CDR1 is MDHEN and CDR2 is SYDVKM. CDR3 length: 15 residues. V lost 7 bases and J lost 5; bases outside the gene matches: 12. Here the CDR3 DNA reads TGTGCCAGCACCCCCGGGGGGACAGGGACCGACGAGCAGTACTTC. This gives the protein CASTPGGTGTDEQYF.

V and J are TRBV27 and TRBJ2-4; weak D call: TRBD2 (5 bases). V gave up 3 bases and J gave up 7 bases, with 19 bases separating them. The CDR3 runs to 16 residues. CDR1 MNHEY and CDR2 SMNVEV come from the germline V gene (reference sequence). The CDR3 spells CASSFEGSSIGNIQYF. DNA of the CDR3: TGTGCCAGCAGTTTCGAGGGTTCTTCGATCGGGAACATTCAGTACTTC.

This chain links TRBV28 with TRBJ2-7, with D possibly being TRBD1 (5 bases). V lost 10 bases to trimming and J lost 3 bases, with 16 bases between them. The CDR3 length is 13 residues. The germline V gene has CDR1 MDHEN and CDR2 SYDVKM. CDR3 sequence (DNA): TGTGCCATCGTTGCCTCAGGGAACTACGAGCAGTACTTC. It codes for CAIVASGNYEQYF.

The gene calls are TRBV9 and TRBJ2-3, with 10 bases fitting TRBD2. The CDR3 is 15 amino acids. Germline assignment: CDR1 SGDLS and CDR2 YYNGEE. The V gene end was trimmed by 4 bases and the J gene end by 0 bases; junction bases not matched to a gene: 2. The CDR3 region is CASSLAGESTDTQYF. CDR3 sequence (DNA): TGTGCCAGCAGCCTAGCGGGAGAGAGCACAGATACGCAGTATTTT.

This clonotype occurred a few times. The J gene is TRBJ1-4, the V gene TRBV20-1; 7 positions match TRBD1. The CDR3 extends over 14 amino acids. Per the germline V gene, CDR1 is DFQATT and CDR2 is SNEGSKA (reference sequence). V lost 4 bases, J lost 8 bases, and 10 bases stayed unmatched. This CDR3 is CSAKWRQGVEKLFF. The CDR3 nucleotides are TGCAGTGCTAAGTGGCGACAGGGTGTAGAAAAACTGTTTTTT.

This clonotype was detected a few times. The V gene is TRBV18, the J gene TRBJ2-5; D not certain. This CDR3 is 14 amino acids long. Germline V lookup: CDR1 KGHSH, CDR2 LQKENI. V lost 2 bases and J 2 bases, leaving 9 bases between the germline ends. CDR3 bases: TGTGCCAGCTCACCAGGGCAGACACAAGAGACCCAGTACTTC. Translation gives CASSPGQTQETQYF.

This clonotype showed up just a few times. This chain links TRBV20-1 with TRBJ2-1; D tentatively reads TRBD1 or TRBD2 (6 bases each). Trimming took 3 bases from V and 8 from J, leaving 17 bases between them. The CDR3 contains 14 residues. Germline CDR1 DFQATT, CDR2 SNEGSKA (reference sequence). CDR3 in DNA: TGCAGTGCTAGGGGGGCGGGAAGAGGGTATGAGCAGTTCTTC. This encodes CSARGAGRGYEQFF.

This clonotype has a handful of counts. The V and J genes are TRBV6-5 and TRBJ1-4; 9 nucleotides line up with TRBD1. J gave up 8 bases and V 5 bases, and 6 bases lay outside the gene matches. CDR1 and CDR2 (germline): MNHEY, SVGAGI. This CDR3 contains 14 residues. The CDR3 DNA reads TGTGCCAGCAGTCAGACAGGGGGAAGCGAAAAACTGTTTTTT. Translating gives CASSQTGGSEKLFF.

As for this clonotype: Here the CDR3 omits its conserved ending phenylalanine or tryptophan, so a read error is the likely source. No DNA is shown, since the ends of the CDR3 on it are uncertain; the CDR3 is the one TCRdb lists. The genes are TRBV2 and TRBJ2-4. The germline CDR1 and CDR2 sequences are SNHLY and FYNNEI. Termini included, the CDR3 measures 12 amino acids. This chain's CDR3 is CASSEARQGYYL.

The genes are TRBV25-1 and TRBJ2-3; D is possibly TRBD1 (6 bases). Trimming shortened V by 9 bases and J by 7 bases, and 20 bases separated the two germline ends. The length of the CDR3 is 14 residues. Germline CDR1 reads MGHDK; CDR2 reads SYGVNS. The CDR3 loop is CASTDSTGWNTQYF. DNA for the CDR3: TGTGCCAGTACTGACTCGACAGGATGGAATACGCAGTATTTT.

Comment on this clonotype: A read error may produce the germline difference seen at one junction end. The chain carries TRBV24-1 and TRBJ1-2; no firm D call. The CDR3 length is 9 residues. Germline V CDR1 and CDR2: KGHDR, SFDVKD. The CDR3 DNA follows: TGTGCCACCAGTCTCCGGGAGGCCTTC. The encoded protein is CATSLREAF.

This clonotype occurred a few times. One end of the junction fails to match germline, which may point to a read error. This rearrangement joins TRBV3-1 to TRBJ2-7; a weak D match, TRBD2 (6 bases). CDR3 length equals 13 residues. Germline V gives CDR1 LGHDT, CDR2 YNNKEL (reference sequence). For the CDR3, the DNA is TGTGCCAACAGCGCGGGACTCACCTACGAGCAGTACTTC. This translates into CANSAGLTYEQYF.

This chain connects TRBV7-9 to TRBJ2-5; D assignment may be TRBD1 or TRBD2 (5 bases each). Germline loops: CDR1 SEHNR, CDR2 FQNEAQ (reference sequence). The V end lost 5 bases, the J end lost 11 bases, and 15 bases lay between the germline ends. The CDR3 contains 12 residues. CDR3 sequence reads: CASSTGPARQYF. DNA for the CDR3: TGTGCCAGCAGCACGGGACCCGCGAGGCAGTACTTC.

The chain joins TRBV5-1 to TRBJ2-1, with D hard to call. Germline V gene sequence: CDR1 SGHRS, CDR2 YFSETQ. V lost 0 bases to trimming and J lost 7 bases, with 8 bases between them. This CDR3 is built from 13 residues. CDR3 amino acids: CASSLDFENEQFF. The DNA for the CDR3 is TGCGCCAGCAGCTTGGACTTCGAAAATGAGCAGTTCTTC.

This chain uses TRBV2 with TRBJ2-5; weak D call: TRBD1 (6 bases). The end of the DNA aligns better with TRBJ2-1, so the J call may be wrong. The CDR3 sequence is 10 residues long. Germline values: CDR1 SNHLY, CDR2 FYNNEI. The CDR3 DNA sequence: TGTGCCAGCGGACAGAGGGAGCAGTTCTTC. This translates into CASGQREQFF.

This clonotype was detected only a few times. The CDR3 spells CSARTSGGGNEQFF. The CDR3 region has the DNA TGCAGCGCGAGAACTAGCGGGGGGGGCAATGAGCAGTTCTTC. The chain joins TRBV29-1 to TRBJ2-7; TRBD2 matches at 13 bases. The DNA end favors TRBJ2-1, so the J call may be wrong. The germline V gene encodes CDR1 SQVTM and CDR2 ANQGSEA. The CDR3 consists of 14 residues.

This clonotype has more than one count but fewer than ten. This sequence joins TRBV4-3 and TRBJ1-4; D gene uncertain. The ends were cut back, 0 bases at V and 8 bases at J, with 13 bases in the middle. CDR1 is LGHNA and CDR2 is YSLEER in the germline V gene. CDR3 length equals 15 residues. For the CDR3, the DNA is TGCGCCAGCAGCCAAGATTTGACGGGCTGGGAAAAACTGTTTTTT. This translates into CASSQDLTGWEKLFF.

Only a few counts were recorded for this clonotype. The CDR3 spells CASSVGVKSGEKLFF. The DNA of the CDR3 is TGTGCCAGCAGCGTAGGGGTGAAGTCGGGGGAAAAACTGTTTTTT. The gene calls are TRBV9 and TRBJ1-4; D is ambiguous. Germline values: CDR1 SGDLS, CDR2 YYNGEE. Trimming took off 0 bases at V and 8 bases at J, with 14 bases between the two ends. The CDR3 has 15 residues.

This clonotype has just a few counts. The V gene is TRBV5-1, the J gene TRBJ1-2; no clear D. This CDR3 spans 16 amino acids. V dropped 3 bases and J dropped 0 bases, with 15 bases sitting between them. The germline V gene has CDR1 SGHRS and CDR2 YFSETQ. The CDR3 protein is CASSSLVKGANYGYTF. The CDR3 bases are TGCGCCAGCAGCTCTCTCGTGAAGGGCGCTAACTATGGCTACACCTTC.